One sample yielded the 8 T cell receptor beta chains listed below, sequenced in a study of cytomegalovirus exposure and HLA in healthy donors. PCR primers comprised 60 Vbeta and 13 Jbeta primers. Sequencing used immunoSEQ multiplex PCR; TCRdb keeps in-frame clones, though not all of them. Among 140,000 to 150,000 clones listed, around 80% were seen once. Sequenced material: PBMCs. The receptors were sampled from an older woman in good health and CMV-seropositive.

The chain is built from TRBV27 and TRBJ2-2; D might be TRBD1 (5 bases). This CDR3 contains 15 residues. Trimming left V 2 bases short and J 3 bases short, with 10 bases between. The germline CDR1 and CDR2 sequences are MNHEY and SMNVEV (reference sequence). The DNA of the CDR3 is TGTGCCAGCAGTTTAAGGGCCAGGGACACCGGGGAGCTGTTTTTT. Protein product: CASSLRARDTGELFF.

Only one count was recorded for this clone. The chain joins TRBV6-6 to TRBJ1-5; 7 bases line up with TRBD1. This CDR3 region has 16 residues. From germline, CDR1 is MNHNY and CDR2 SVGAGI (reference sequence). Germline trimming cut 6 bases from V and 4 bases from J; bases unmatched to any gene: 12. The CDR3 region is CASSKNPGQKNQPQHF. In nucleotides, the CDR3 is TGTGCCAGCAGCAAAAACCCGGGACAGAAGAATCAGCCCCAGCATTTT.

CDR3 sequence: CASSFLQTTNTGELFF. The CDR3 nucleotides read TGTGCCAGCAGCTTTCTACAGACGACGAACACCGGGGAGCTGTTTTTT. The rearrangement joins TRBV7-9 to TRBJ2-2; D not resolved. Looked up from germline, CDR1 is SEHNR and CDR2 is FQNEAQ (reference sequence). The germline V and J ends were trimmed by 3 bases and 0 bases, with 11 bases remaining between them. CDR3 length: 16 amino acids. The full variable domain, in which reference TRBV7-9 and TRBJ2-2 provide the parts outside the CDR3, is DTGVSQNPRHKITKRGQNVTFRCDPISEHNRLYWYRQTLGQGPEFLTYFQNEAQLEKSRLLSDRFSAERPKGSFSTLEIQRTEQGDSAMYLCASSFLQTTNTGELFFGEGSRLTVL.

This chain connects TRBV6-5 to TRBJ1-2, with D possibly TRBD1 on 5 matching bases. Trimming removed 6 bases at V and 4 bases at J, with 6 bases between. The CDR3 is 11 amino acids. Germline V gene data show CDR1 as MNHEY and CDR2 as SVGAGI. CDR3 in amino acids: CASSQGYGYTF. The CDR3 DNA reads TGTGCCAGCAGCCAGGGCTATGGCTACACCTTC.

V and J are TRBV15 and TRBJ2-3; 7 nucleotides line up with TRBD2. The length of the CDR3 is 16 residues. J was trimmed by 9 bases and V by 1 base; bases with no gene match: 13. Germline V CDR1 and CDR2: LNHNV, YYDKDF (reference sequence). In nucleotides, the CDR3 is TGTGCCACCAGCAGAGGGCTCAGCGGGGCCCCAAGAACGCAGTATTTT. This encodes CATSRGLSGAPRTQYF.

The V call is TRBV21-1, the J call TRBJ1-5; the D call in the table, TRBD1, was not verified against the DNA. TRBV21-1 is a pseudogene locus. This CDR3 has 19 residues. DNA of the CDR3: TGTGCCAGCAGCAATTGGGCCGAAAGGTCAGTGAATAGCAATCAGCCCCAGCATTTT. It is translated as CASSNWAERSVNSNQPQHF.

The V and J genes are TRBV28 and TRBJ2-5; D might be TRBD2 (6 bases). The germline V gene has CDR1 MDHEN and CDR2 SYDVKM. The germline V and J ends were trimmed by 4 bases and 4 bases, with 19 bases remaining between them. The CDR3 spans 16 residues. CDR3 in amino acids: CASSSPRGGALETQYF. CDR3 nucleotides: TGTGCCAGCAGTTCTCCACGGGGAGGCGCCCTAGAGACCCAGTACTTC.

The chain has TRBV30 and TRBJ1-4; no definite D call. Germline lookup yields CDR1 GTSNPN and CDR2 SVGIG (reference sequence). The CDR3 is made up of 17 amino acids. Trimming pared 0 bases from V and 5 bases from J, leaving 19 bases between. In nucleotides, the CDR3 is TGTGCCTGGAGTGTACTGTACCCTATCATAGAGAATGAAAAACTGTTTTTT. It encodes CAWSVLYPIIENEKLFF.